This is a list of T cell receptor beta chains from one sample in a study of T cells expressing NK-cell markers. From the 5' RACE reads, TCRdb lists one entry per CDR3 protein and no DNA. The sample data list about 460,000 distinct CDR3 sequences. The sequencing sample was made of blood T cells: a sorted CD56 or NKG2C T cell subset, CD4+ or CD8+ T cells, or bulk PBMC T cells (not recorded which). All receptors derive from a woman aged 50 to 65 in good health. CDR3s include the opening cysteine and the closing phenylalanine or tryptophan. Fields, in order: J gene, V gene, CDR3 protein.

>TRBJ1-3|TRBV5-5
CASSLGTVGNTIYF
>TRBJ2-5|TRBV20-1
CSASKEEETQYF
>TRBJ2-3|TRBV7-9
CASSWPGQSTDTQYF
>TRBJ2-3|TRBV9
CASSPHGLAVTDTQYF
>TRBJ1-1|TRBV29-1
CSVHYNQPEAFF
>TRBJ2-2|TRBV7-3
CASSPTGPTGELFF
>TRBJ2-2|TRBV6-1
CASSKGTSRNTGELFF
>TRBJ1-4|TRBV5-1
CASSLTPGLNEKLFF
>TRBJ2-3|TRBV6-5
CASSYLLTGYTQYF
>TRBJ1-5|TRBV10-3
CAISDRERGNQPQHF
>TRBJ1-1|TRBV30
CAWSGRVNTEAFF
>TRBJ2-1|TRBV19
CASSISSQGGIYNEQFF
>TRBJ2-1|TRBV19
CASSIDPSGNEQFF
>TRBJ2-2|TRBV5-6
CASSLEGTSNTGELFF
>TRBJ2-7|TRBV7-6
CASSSSDSYEQYF
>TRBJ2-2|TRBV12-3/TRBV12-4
CASRRFGTRTGELFF
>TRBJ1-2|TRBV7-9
CASSPQGAPDGYTF
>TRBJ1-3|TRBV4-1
CASSQDPTGSSGNTIYF
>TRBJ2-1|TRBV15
CATSRASREQFF
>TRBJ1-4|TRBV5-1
CASSLEGAQVEKLFF
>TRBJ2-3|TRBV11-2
CASKGVVLVQYF
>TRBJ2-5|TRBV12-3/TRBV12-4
CASSFWDREKTQYF
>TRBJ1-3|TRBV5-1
CASSLTGTGRNTIYF
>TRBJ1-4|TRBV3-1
CASSHRETNEKLFF
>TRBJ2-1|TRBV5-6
CASSQADYVTVEQFF
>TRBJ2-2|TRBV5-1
CASSALAAEGTGELFF
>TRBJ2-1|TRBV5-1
CASSLVGREYNEQFF
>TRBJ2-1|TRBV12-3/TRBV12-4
CASSTPGQGKNNEQFF
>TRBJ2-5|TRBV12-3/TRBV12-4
CASSFLPGTQYF
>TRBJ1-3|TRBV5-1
CASSSGDAGNTIYF
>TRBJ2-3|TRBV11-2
CASSLSGSGNTQYF
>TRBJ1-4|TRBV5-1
CASSATPGQNHEKLFF
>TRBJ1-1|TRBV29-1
CSVEAPGSFTEAFF
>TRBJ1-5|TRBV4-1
CASSQDGWVQHF
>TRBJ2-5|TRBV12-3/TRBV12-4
CASSPQGLGTQYF
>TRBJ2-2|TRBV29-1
CSASSSTWGTDTGELFF
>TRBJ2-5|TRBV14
CASSQDPWAETQYF
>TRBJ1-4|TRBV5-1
CASQIAGRRDEKLFF
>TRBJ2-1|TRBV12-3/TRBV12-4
CASRKLAADNEQFF
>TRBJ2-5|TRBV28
CASSGGTSGPQETQYF
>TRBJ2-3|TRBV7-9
CASSPGQFTDTQYF
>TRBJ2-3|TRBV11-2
CASRSRYTDTQYF
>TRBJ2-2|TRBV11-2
CASSRRQGGGGNTGELFF
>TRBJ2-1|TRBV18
CASSPQRPTLNEQFF
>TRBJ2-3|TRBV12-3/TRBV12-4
CASKERGWGGDTQYF
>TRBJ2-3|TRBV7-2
CASRLGVFTDTQYF
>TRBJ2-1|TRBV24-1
CATSDPLSHEQFF
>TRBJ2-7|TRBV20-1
CSAGGQGFYEQYF